This T cell receptor (beta chain) was found in a study of technical replicates of blood from several donors. V was pared by 5 bases and J by 3 bases, with 6 bases of the junction left unmatched. The CDR3 totals 15 residues. Germline values: CDR1 MGHRA, CDR2 YSYEKL. This table comes from immunoSEQ multiplex PCR, and its TCRdb copy is limited to in-frame clones, with some not included. The data hold 60,000 to 65,000 clones, with about 90% observed a single time. The source is a human donor in good health. Some clones in this sample may be carry-over from other donors' samples. The chain employs TRBV4-1 and TRBJ2-1, with 8 nucleotides matching TRBD2. Sequencing used PBMCs. The CDR3 reads CASSSTGGVYNEQFF. The CDR3 DNA follows: TGCGCCAGCAGCTCAACGGGGGGGGTCTACAATGAGCAGTTCTTC.